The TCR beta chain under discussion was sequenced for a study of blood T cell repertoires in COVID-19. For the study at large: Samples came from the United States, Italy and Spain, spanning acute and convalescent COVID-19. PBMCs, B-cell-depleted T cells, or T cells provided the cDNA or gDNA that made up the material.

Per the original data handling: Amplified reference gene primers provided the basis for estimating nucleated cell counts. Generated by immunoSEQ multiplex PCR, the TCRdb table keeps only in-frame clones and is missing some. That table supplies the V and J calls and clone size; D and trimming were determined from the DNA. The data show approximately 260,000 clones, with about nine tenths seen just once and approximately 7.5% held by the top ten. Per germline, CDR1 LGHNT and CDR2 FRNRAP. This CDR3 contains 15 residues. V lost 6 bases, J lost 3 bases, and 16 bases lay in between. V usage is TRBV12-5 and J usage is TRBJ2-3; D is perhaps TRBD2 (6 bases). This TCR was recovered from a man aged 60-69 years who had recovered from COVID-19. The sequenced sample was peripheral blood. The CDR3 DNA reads TGTGCTAGTGGGGCCGGACGGGGGTTAACAGATACGCAGTATTTT. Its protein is CASGAGRGLTDTQYF.